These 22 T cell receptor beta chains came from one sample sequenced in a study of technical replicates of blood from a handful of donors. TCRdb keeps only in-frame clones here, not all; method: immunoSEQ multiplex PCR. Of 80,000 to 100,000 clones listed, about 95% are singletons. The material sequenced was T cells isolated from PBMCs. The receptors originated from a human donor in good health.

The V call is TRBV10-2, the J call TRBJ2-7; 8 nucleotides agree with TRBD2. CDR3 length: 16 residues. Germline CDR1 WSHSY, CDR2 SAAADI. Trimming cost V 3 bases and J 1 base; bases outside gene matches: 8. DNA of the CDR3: TGCGCCAGCAGTGAAGGACTAGCTCCTGATTCCTACGAGCAGTACTTC. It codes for CASSEGLAPDSYEQYF.

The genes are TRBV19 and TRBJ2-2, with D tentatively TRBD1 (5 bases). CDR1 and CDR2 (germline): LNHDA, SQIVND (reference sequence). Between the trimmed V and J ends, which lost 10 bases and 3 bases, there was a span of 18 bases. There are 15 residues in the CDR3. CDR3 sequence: CATSGFSTYTGELFF. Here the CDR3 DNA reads TGTGCCACCTCAGGGTTTTCTACTTACACCGGGGAGCTGTTTTTT.

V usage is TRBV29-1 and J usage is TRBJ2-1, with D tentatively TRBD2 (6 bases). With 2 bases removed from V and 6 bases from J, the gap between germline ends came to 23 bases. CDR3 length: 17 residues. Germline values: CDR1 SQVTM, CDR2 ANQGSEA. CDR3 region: CSVEMARGGFRSNEQFF. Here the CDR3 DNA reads TGCAGCGTTGAAATGGCGCGAGGAGGGTTTAGGTCCAATGAGCAGTTCTTC.

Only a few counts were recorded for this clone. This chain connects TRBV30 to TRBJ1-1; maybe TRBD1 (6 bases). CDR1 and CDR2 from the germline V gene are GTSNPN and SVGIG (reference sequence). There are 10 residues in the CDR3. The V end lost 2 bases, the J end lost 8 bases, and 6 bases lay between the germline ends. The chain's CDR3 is CAWSQGEAFF. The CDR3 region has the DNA TGTGCCTGGAGTCAGGGGGAAGCTTTCTTT.

CDR3 region: CASSQRGDISGNTIYF. The CDR3 region has the DNA TGCGCCAGCAGCCAACGAGGGGACATCTCTGGAAACACCATATATTTT. The chain links TRBV4-1 to TRBJ1-3, with D possibly matching TRBD1 (6 bases). The ends were cut back, 2 bases at V and 0 bases at J, with 11 bases in the middle. CDR1 is MGHRA and CDR2 is YSYEKL in the germline V gene. The CDR3 consists of 16 residues.

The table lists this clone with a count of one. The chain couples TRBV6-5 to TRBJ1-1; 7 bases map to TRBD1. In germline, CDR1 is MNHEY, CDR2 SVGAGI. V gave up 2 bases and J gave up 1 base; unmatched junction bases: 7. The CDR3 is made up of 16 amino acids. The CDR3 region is CASSYKRQGWNTEAFF. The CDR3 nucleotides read TGTGCCAGCAGTTACAAGAGACAGGGTTGGAACACTGAAGCTTTCTTT.

Here the CDR3 reads CASTQEGGSHTEAFF. In nucleotides, the CDR3 is TGCGCCAGCACCCAGGAGGGGGGGAGTCACACTGAAGCTTTCTTT. The V gene is TRBV5-1, the J gene TRBJ1-1, with D maybe TRBD1 (6 bases). This CDR3 is 15 amino acids long. V lost 6 bases to trimming and J lost 3 bases, with 18 bases between them. Germline values: CDR1 SGHRS, CDR2 YFSETQ.

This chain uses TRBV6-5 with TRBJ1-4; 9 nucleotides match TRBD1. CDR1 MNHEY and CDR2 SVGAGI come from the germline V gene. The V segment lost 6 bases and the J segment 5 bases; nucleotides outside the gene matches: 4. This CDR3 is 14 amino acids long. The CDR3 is CASRLGTGNEKLFF. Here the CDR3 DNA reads TGTGCCAGCAGATTAGGGACAGGGAATGAAAAACTGTTTTTT.

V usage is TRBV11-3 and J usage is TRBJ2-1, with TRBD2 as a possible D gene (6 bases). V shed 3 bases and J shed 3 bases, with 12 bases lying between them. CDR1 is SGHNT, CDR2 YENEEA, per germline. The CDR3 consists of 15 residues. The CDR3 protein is CASSFSQGLYNEQFF. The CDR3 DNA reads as TGTGCCAGCAGCTTTAGCCAGGGACTCTACAATGAGCAGTTCTTC.

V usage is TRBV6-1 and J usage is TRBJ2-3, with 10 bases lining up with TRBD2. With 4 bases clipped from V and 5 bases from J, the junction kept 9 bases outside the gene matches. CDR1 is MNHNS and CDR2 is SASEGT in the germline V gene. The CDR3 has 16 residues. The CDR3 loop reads CASSAPSGSYIDTQYF. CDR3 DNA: TGTGCCAGCAGTGCCCCTAGCGGGAGTTATATAGATACGCAGTATTTT.

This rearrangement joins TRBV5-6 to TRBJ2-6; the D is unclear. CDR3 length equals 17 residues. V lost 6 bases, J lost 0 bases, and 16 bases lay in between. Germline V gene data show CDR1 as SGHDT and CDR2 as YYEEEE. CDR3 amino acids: CASTDSVVYSGANVLTF. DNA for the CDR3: TGTGCCAGCACCGACTCGGTCGTGTACTCTGGGGCCAACGTCCTGACTTTC.

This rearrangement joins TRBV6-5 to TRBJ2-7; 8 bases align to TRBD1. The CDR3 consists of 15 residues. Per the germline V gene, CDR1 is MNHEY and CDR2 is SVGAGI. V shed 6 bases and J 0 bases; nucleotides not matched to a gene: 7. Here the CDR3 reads CASRSEQGDSYEQYF. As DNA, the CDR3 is TGTGCCAGCAGGAGCGAACAGGGGGACTCCTACGAGCAGTACTTC.

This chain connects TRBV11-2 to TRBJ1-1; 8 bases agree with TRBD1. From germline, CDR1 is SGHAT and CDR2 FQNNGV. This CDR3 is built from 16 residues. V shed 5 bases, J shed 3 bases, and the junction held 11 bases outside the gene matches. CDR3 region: CASSPILTGDDTEAFF. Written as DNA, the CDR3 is TGTGCCAGCAGCCCCATCTTGACAGGGGATGACACTGAAGCTTTCTTT.

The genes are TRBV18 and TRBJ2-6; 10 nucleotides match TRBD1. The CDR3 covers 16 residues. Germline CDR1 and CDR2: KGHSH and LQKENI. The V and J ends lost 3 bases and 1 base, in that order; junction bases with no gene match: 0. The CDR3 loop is CASSPGQGSGANVLTF. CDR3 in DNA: TGTGCCAGCTCACCGGGACAGGGGTCTGGGGCCAACGTCCTGACTTTC. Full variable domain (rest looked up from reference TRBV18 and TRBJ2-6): NAGVMQNPRHLVRRRGQEARLRCSPMKGHSHVYWYRQLPEEGLKFMVYLQKENIIDESGMPKERFSAEFPKEGPSILRIQQVVRGDSAAYFCASSPGQGSGANVLTFGAGSRLTVL.

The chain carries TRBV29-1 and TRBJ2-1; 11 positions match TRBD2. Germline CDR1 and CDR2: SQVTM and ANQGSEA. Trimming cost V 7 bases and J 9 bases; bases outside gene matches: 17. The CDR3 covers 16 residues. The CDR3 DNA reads TGCAGCGCCTATGGGAAACTAGCGGGAGATACGGGTGAGCAGTTCTTC. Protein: CSAYGKLAGDTGEQFF.

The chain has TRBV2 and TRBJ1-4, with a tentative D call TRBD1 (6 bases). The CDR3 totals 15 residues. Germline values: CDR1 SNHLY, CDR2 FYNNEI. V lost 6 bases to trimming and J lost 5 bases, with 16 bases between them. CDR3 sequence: CASRDGQSRNEKLFF. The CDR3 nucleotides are TGTGCCAGCAGGGATGGACAGTCTAGAAATGAAAAACTGTTTTTT.

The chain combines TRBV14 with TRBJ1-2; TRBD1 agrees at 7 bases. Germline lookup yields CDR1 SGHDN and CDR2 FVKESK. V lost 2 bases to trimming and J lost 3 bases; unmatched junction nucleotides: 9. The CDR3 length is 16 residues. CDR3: CASSQKAGGLYYGYTF. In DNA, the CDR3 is TGTGCCAGCAGCCAAAAGGCAGGGGGGCTGTACTATGGCTACACCTTC.

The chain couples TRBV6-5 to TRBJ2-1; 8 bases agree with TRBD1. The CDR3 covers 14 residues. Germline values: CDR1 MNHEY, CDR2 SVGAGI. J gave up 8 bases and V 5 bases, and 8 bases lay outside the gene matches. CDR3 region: CASSPRQGTHEQFF. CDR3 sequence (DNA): TGTGCCAGCAGTCCGCGACAGGGGACCCATGAGCAGTTCTTC.

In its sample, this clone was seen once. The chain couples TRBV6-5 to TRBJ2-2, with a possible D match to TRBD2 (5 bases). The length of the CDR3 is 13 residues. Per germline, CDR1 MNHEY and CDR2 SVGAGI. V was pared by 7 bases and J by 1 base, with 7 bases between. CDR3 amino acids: CASIEGNTGELFF. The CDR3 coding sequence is TGTGCCAGCATAGAGGGGAACACCGGGGAGCTGTTTTTT.

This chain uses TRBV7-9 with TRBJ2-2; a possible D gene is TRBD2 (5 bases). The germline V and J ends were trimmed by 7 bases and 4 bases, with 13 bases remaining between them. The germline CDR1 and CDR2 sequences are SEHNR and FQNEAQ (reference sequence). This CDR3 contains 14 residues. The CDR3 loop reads CASIQEVPTGELFF. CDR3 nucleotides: TGTGCCAGCATTCAGGAGGTTCCCACCGGGGAGCTGTTTTTT.

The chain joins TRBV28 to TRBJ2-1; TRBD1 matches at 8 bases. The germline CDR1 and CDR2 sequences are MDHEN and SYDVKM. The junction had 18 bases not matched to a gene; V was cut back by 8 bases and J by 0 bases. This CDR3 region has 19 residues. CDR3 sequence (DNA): TGTGCCAGCTTGAGGAGACAGGGGATCAAATGGAGCTCCTACAATGAGCAGTTCTTC. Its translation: CASLRRQGIKWSSYNEQFF.

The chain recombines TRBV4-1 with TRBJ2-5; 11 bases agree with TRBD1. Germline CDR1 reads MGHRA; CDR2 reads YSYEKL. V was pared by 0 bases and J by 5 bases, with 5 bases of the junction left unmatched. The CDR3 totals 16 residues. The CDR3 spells CASSQDAGTGGETQYF. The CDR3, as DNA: TGCGCCAGCAGCCAAGACGCCGGGACAGGGGGGGAGACCCAGTACTTC.